The 32 T cell receptor beta chains reported below all come from one sample, sequenced in a study of T-cell memory formation after mild COVID-19. TCRdb re-called the 5' RACE reads through MiXCR, storing one row per CDR3 protein. The sample lists approximately 240,000 distinct CDR3 sequences, approximately 16% occurring once. Sequencing was carried out using PBMCs or a T cell subset sorted from them (not recorded which). These receptors all stem from a young man who had mild COVID-19 (a few samples of this study predate the infection). Cell type and time point are not known.

The CDR3 sequence is CASSFSPKGKPQYF. The DNA for the CDR3 is TGTGCCAGCAGCTTTAGTCCCAAGGGGAAGCCCCAGTACTTC. The chain has TRBV5-6 and TRBJ2-5; D possibly corresponds to TRBD1 (5 bases). CDR3 length: 14 residues. Trimming pared 2 bases from V and 9 bases from J, leaving 17 bases between. From germline, CDR1 is SGHDT and CDR2 YYEEEE.

This chain joins TRBV18 and TRBJ1-2; D is uncertain. Germline V gives CDR1 KGHSH, CDR2 LQKENI. V lost 2 bases, J lost 0 bases, and 4 bases lay in between. The CDR3 is made up of 13 amino acids. CDR3 DNA: TGTGCCAGCTCACCAGATACTAACTATGGCTACACCTTC. It specifies CASSPDTNYGYTF.

This clonotype was observed a handful of times. This chain uses TRBV20-1 with TRBJ2-1; TRBD1 agrees at 9 bases. Per the germline V gene, CDR1 is DFQATT and CDR2 is SNEGSKA (reference sequence). The CDR3 length is 15 residues. The junction had 3 bases not matched to a gene; V was cut back by 3 bases and J by 0 bases. CDR3 residues: CSARTTGGSYNEQFF. CDR3 DNA sequence: TGCAGTGCTAGGACGACAGGGGGCTCCTACAATGAGCAGTTCTTC.

This clonotype was seen ten or more times. The chain has TRBV24-1 and TRBJ2-1; maybe TRBD1 (6 bases). Germline CDR1 is KGHDR and CDR2 is SFDVKD. The CDR3 sequence is 15 residues long. The V end lost 4 bases, the J end lost 4 bases, and 13 bases lay between the germline ends. In nucleotides, the CDR3 is TGTGCCACCAGTGACCAGGGGAAGGGTTACAATGAGCAGTTCTTC. It codes for CATSDQGKGYNEQFF.

The chain is built from TRBV2 and TRBJ1-4; D not resolved. Per germline, CDR1 SNHLY and CDR2 FYNNEI. The CDR3 length is 12 residues. Trimming shortened V by 6 bases and J by 8 bases, and 10 bases separated the two germline ends. As DNA, the CDR3 is TGTGCCAGCAGAGGACCGGGCGAAAAACTGTTTTTT. It specifies CASRGPGEKLFF.

This clonotype was picked up many times. The chain employs TRBV14 and TRBJ2-2; D is unclear. The CDR3 covers 15 residues. CDR1 and CDR2 (germline): SGHDN, FVKESK. Trimming left V 4 bases short and J 2 bases short, with 11 bases between. The CDR3 sequence is CASSLEETNTGELFF. The CDR3 DNA sequence: TGTGCCAGCAGCCTCGAGGAGACCAACACCGGGGAGCTGTTTTTT.

V usage is TRBV2 and J usage is TRBJ2-5; the D gene is possibly TRBD2 (5 bases). CDR3 length equals 14 residues. From germline, CDR1 is SNHLY and CDR2 FYNNEI. Trimming took 4 bases from V and 1 from J, leaving 10 bases between them. This chain's CDR3 is CASSVDWTQETQYF. As DNA, the CDR3 is TGTGCCAGCAGTGTGGACTGGACCCAAGAGACCCAGTACTTC.

This clonotype was observed a few times. The genes are TRBV7-2 and TRBJ2-3; D gene uncertain. The germline V gene encodes CDR1 SGHTA and CDR2 FQGNSA. V was cut by 6 bases and J by 6 bases, with 10 bases left in between. This CDR3 comprises 12 residues. The CDR3: CASRRSGDTQYF. CDR3 nucleotides: TGTGCCAGCAGGAGGTCCGGGGATACGCAGTATTTT. The full variable domain, completed using reference TRBV7-2 and TRBJ2-3, is GAGVSQSPSNKVTEKGKDVELRCDPISGHTALYWYRQSLGQGLEFLIYFQGNSAPDKSGLPSDRFSAERTGGSVSTLTIQRTQQEDSAVYLCASRRSGDTQYFGPGTRLTVL.

Points on this clonotype: The junction shows a germline mismatch at one end, possibly a read error. The chain is built from TRBV7-9 and TRBJ2-3; D assignment may be TRBD1 or TRBD2 (5 bases each). CDR3 length: 13 residues. The germline V gene encodes CDR1 SEHNR and CDR2 FQNEAQ (reference sequence). The CDR3 DNA is TGTGCCAGCAGTTTTGCGGGCACAGGTACGCAGTATTTT. Its translation is CASSFAGTGTQYF. Drawing the rest from reference TRBV7-9 and TRBJ2-3, the complete variable domain is DTGVSQNPRHKITKRGQNVTFRCDPISEHNRLYWYRQTLGQGPEFLTYFQNEAQLEKSRLLSDRFSAERPKGSFSTLEIQRTEQGDSAMYLCASSFAGTGTQYFGPGTRLTVL.

This clonotype was seen just once. The chain carries TRBV29-1 and TRBJ1-2, with 8 bases lining up with TRBD1. The germline gives CDR1 SQVTM, CDR2 ANQGSEA. Germline trimming cut 6 bases from V and 3 bases from J; bases unmatched to any gene: 6. This CDR3 region has 13 residues. DNA of the CDR3: TGCAGCGTGACAGGGGCCAGAGACTATGGCTACACCTTC. This encodes CSVTGARDYGYTF.

The rearrangement links TRBV5-1 to TRBJ2-1, with 8 nucleotides matching TRBD2. The CDR3 loop spans 16 amino acids. The germline V gene has CDR1 SGHRS and CDR2 YFSETQ. Unmatched junction bases numbered 10, after V lost 4 bases and J lost 4 bases. DNA of the CDR3: TGCGCCAGCAGCATCCTTGGCGGGGGGACTTACAATGAGCAGTTCTTC. Protein sequence: CASSILGGGTYNEQFF. The full variable domain, its missing parts supplied by reference TRBV5-1 and TRBJ2-1, is KAGVTQTPRYLIKTRGQQVTLSCSPISGHRSVSWYQQTPGQGLQFLFEYFSETQRNKGNFPGRFSGRQFSNSRSEMNVSTLELGDSALYLCASSILGGGTYNEQFFGPGTRLTVL.

This clonotype has a count of ten or more. The V gene is TRBV7-2, the J gene TRBJ2-3; 8 bases align to TRBD2. J was trimmed by 4 bases and V by 5 bases; bases with no gene match: 14. Germline lookup yields CDR1 SGHTA and CDR2 FQGNSA. The CDR3 has 17 amino acids. DNA for the CDR3: TGTGCCAGCAGCCCGCGACCCGGGACTAGTCGAGCAGATACGCAGTATTTT. It specifies CASSPRPGTSRADTQYF.

This chain connects TRBV24-1 to TRBJ2-1, with 11 bases identical to TRBD2. Unmatched junction bases numbered 4, after V lost 2 bases and J lost 8 bases. Per germline, CDR1 KGHDR and CDR2 SFDVKD. The CDR3 loop spans 15 amino acids. The CDR3 DNA reads as TGTGCCACCAGTGATTCTAGCGGGGGGATTGATGAGCAGTTCTTC. It yields the protein CATSDSSGGIDEQFF.

This sequence joins TRBV6-6 and TRBJ2-5; 14 positions match TRBD2. V lost 4 bases, J lost 4 bases, and 11 bases stayed unmatched. The CDR3 consists of 18 residues. Germline CDR1 MNHNY, CDR2 SVGAGI (reference sequence). The CDR3 region is CASSSSGLAGARSETQYF. The CDR3 DNA reads TGTGCCAGCAGTTCATCGGGACTAGCGGGGGCAAGATCAGAGACCCAGTACTTC.

This clonotype was observed many times. The chain is built from TRBV29-1 and TRBJ2-1; either TRBD1 or TRBD2 may supply D (6 bases each). Looked up from germline, CDR1 is SQVTM and CDR2 is ANQGSEA. The CDR3 extends over 14 amino acids. V lost 4 bases to trimming and J lost 7 bases, with 17 bases between them. CDR3 nucleotide sequence: TGCAGCGTTGTGTGGGGGGCAGGAGGGAATGAGCAGTTCTTC. Translated: CSVVWGAGGNEQFF.

The chain couples TRBV7-3 to TRBJ2-3; TRBD2 matches 10 bases. The CDR3 totals 15 residues. CDR1 SGHTA and CDR2 FQGTGA come from the germline V gene. V was pared by 5 bases and J by 5 bases, with 7 bases of the junction left unmatched. In DNA, the CDR3 is TGTGCCAGCAGCCGAGCGGGGGGGACAGGAGATACGCAGTATTTT. Its translation: CASSRAGGTGDTQYF.

In this sample, this clonotype turned up a few times. The chain recombines TRBV7-2 with TRBJ2-1; no definite D call. Germline V gene data show CDR1 as SGHTA and CDR2 as FQGNSA. The CDR3 loop spans 12 amino acids. V lost 7 bases and J 4 bases, leaving 8 bases between the germline ends. CDR3 nucleotide sequence: TGTGCCAGCATTATGCAGTACAATGAGCAGTTCTTC. Translated, it gives CASIMQYNEQFF.

The chain has TRBV7-2 and TRBJ1-1, with TRBD1 matching 8 bases. V was pared by 5 bases and J by 4 bases, with 6 bases of the junction left unmatched. The CDR3 contains 14 residues. Germline CDR1 and CDR2: SGHTA and FQGNSA. CDR3 sequence (DNA): TGTGCCAGCAGCCCGACAGGGGTAGCCACTGAAGCTTTCTTT. Translating gives CASSPTGVATEAFF.

The chain joins TRBV28 to TRBJ1-2; D unresolved. CDR1 is MDHEN, CDR2 SYDVKM, per germline. Between the trimmed V and J ends, which lost 5 bases and 8 bases, there was a span of 12 bases. The CDR3 loop spans 12 amino acids. The CDR3 loop reads CASSPPGRGYTF. The CDR3 bases are TGTGCCAGCAGTCCCCCGGGTAGGGGCTACACCTTC.

V is TRBV25-1 and J is TRBJ2-3; 10 nucleotides line up with TRBD2. The CDR3 extends over 15 amino acids. After removal of 5 bases from V and 4 bases from J, the junction contained 6 bases not matched to a gene. Germline CDR1 reads MGHDK; CDR2 reads SYGVNS. The DNA of the CDR3 is TGTGCCAGCAGTAGGAGCGGGGGGGACCCAGATACGCAGTATTTT. Translation gives CASSRSGGDPDTQYF.

The gene calls are TRBV6-5 and TRBJ1-5; D remains ambiguous. The V and J ends lost 0 bases and 2 bases respectively, with 11 bases between them. The CDR3 has 16 residues. Germline V CDR1 and CDR2: MNHEY, SVGAGI. CDR3 region: CASSYSWGGGNQPQHF. CDR3 bases: TGTGCCAGCAGTTACTCTTGGGGAGGTGGCAATCAGCCCCAGCATTTT.

The chain uses TRBV12-5 and TRBJ1-1; no clear D. The germline gives CDR1 LGHNT, CDR2 FRNRAP. The CDR3 is 13 amino acids. Between the trimmed V and J ends, which lost 0 bases and 4 bases, there was a span of 6 bases. The CDR3 nucleotides are TGTGCTAGTGGTTTGGTAGGGAGCACTGAAGCTTTCTTT. This gives the protein CASGLVGSTEAFF.

The rearrangement uses TRBV12-3 or TRBV12-4 and TRBJ1-6, with D possibly matching TRBD1 (5 bases). The V gene lost 8 bases and the J gene lost 0 bases, with 11 bases spanning the gap. The CDR3 is made up of 15 amino acids. The CDR3 DNA sequence: TGTGCCAGCCAACCAGGGAGCTCCTATAATTCACCCCTCCACTTT. It codes for CASQPGSSYNSPLHF.

This chain uses TRBV6-5 with TRBJ2-1; 8 nucleotides line up with TRBD2. The CDR3 contains 16 residues. The V segment lost 5 bases and the J segment 2 bases; nucleotides outside the gene matches: 8. Germline CDR1 reads MNHEY; CDR2 reads SVGAGI. The CDR3 sequence is CASSEARGGAYNEQFF. As DNA, the CDR3 is TGTGCCAGCAGTGAGGCCCGGGGGGGCGCCTACAATGAGCAGTTCTTC.

V is TRBV6-5 and J is TRBJ1-2; D gene unclear. The CDR3 runs 14 residues. V gave up 2 bases and J gave up 8 bases, with 15 bases separating them. Germline values: CDR1 MNHEY, CDR2 SVGAGI. CDR3 region: CASSYGILTGGYTF. CDR3 nucleotides: TGTGCCAGCAGTTACGGCATACTAACGGGAGGCTACACCTTC.

CDR3 sequence reads: CAWSRDNNYGYTF. For the CDR3, the DNA is TGTGCCTGGAGTCGGGACAACAACTATGGCTACACCTTC. The rearrangement links TRBV30 to TRBJ1-2, with TRBD1 as a possible D gene (6 bases). The CDR3 sequence is 13 residues long. V shed 2 bases and J shed 2 bases, with 9 bases lying between them. Germline V gives CDR1 GTSNPN, CDR2 SVGIG (reference sequence). Looking up the rest from reference TRBV30 and TRBJ1-2 gives the full variable domain: SQTIHQWPATLVQPVGSPLSLECTVEGTSNPNLYWYRQAAGRGLQLLFYSVGIGQISSEVPQNLSASRPQDRQFILSSKKLLLSDSGFYLCAWSRDNNYGYTFGSGTRLTVV.

This chain uses TRBV4-3 with TRBJ2-6; D tentatively reads TRBD1 or TRBD2 (5 bases each). Trimming took off 3 bases at V and 2 bases at J, with 14 bases between the two ends. The germline V gene has CDR1 LGHNA and CDR2 YSLEER. The CDR3 length is 17 residues. The DNA for the CDR3 is TGCGCCAGCAGCCAGCAGGTCCGGGGCCCTGGGGCCAACGTCCTGACTTTC. Amino acids: CASSQQVRGPGANVLTF.

This chain joins TRBV9 and TRBJ2-1; no definite D call. Trimming stripped 0 bases from V and 3 bases from J, with 7 bases between. Looked up from germline, CDR1 is SGDLS and CDR2 is YYNGEE. The CDR3 totals 14 residues. CDR3 amino acids: CASSVGADYNEQFF. The CDR3 region has the DNA TGTGCCAGCAGCGTAGGGGCAGACTACAATGAGCAGTTCTTC.

This clonotype has at least ten counts. The genes are TRBV9 and TRBJ2-7; D might be TRBD1 or TRBD2, each matching 5 bases. The CDR3 spans 15 residues. V was clipped by 4 bases and J by 3 bases, with 17 bases between them. Germline values: CDR1 SGDLS, CDR2 YYNGEE. CDR3 DNA: TGTGCCAGCAGCCCTCAGGGCACGGGGATCTACGAGCAGTACTTC. Its protein product is CASSPQGTGIYEQYF.

The chain links TRBV7-2 to TRBJ2-2, with 9 bases aligning to TRBD1. This CDR3 is built from 15 residues. Germline V lookup: CDR1 SGHTA, CDR2 FQGNSA. After removal of 6 bases from V and 7 bases from J, the junction contained 9 bases not matched to a gene. The chain's CDR3 is CASRKGGQGHGELFF. The CDR3 nucleotides are TGTGCCAGCAGAAAAGGAGGACAGGGGCACGGGGAGCTGTTTTTT.

V and J are TRBV19 and TRBJ2-2; 13 nucleotides match TRBD2. The V and J ends lost 6 bases and 0 bases, in that order; junction bases with no gene match: 7. The CDR3 extends over 18 amino acids. Per germline, CDR1 LNHDA and CDR2 SQIVND (reference sequence). DNA for the CDR3: TGTGCCAGTAGCAAAGGACTAGCGGGGGTCTCGAACACCGGGGAGCTGTTTTTT. Its translation is CASSKGLAGVSNTGELFF. Full variable domain (outside the CDR3, taken from reference TRBV19 and TRBJ2-2): DGGITQSPKYLFRKEGQNVTLSCEQNLNHDAMYWYRQDPGQGLRLIYYSQIVNDFQKGDIAEGYSVSREKKESFPLTVTSAQKNPTAFYLCASSKGLAGVSNTGELFFGEGSRLTVL.

This chain connects TRBV11-2 to TRBJ1-2, with D possibly TRBD1 on 6 matching bases. Looked up from germline, CDR1 is SGHAT and CDR2 is FQNNGV. There are 14 residues in the CDR3. V was pared by 6 bases and J by 6 bases, with 17 bases between. The CDR3 coding sequence is TGTGCCAGCAGTAGAGGGGGGGGCGCCGATGGCTACACCTTC. Amino acids: CASSRGGGADGYTF.